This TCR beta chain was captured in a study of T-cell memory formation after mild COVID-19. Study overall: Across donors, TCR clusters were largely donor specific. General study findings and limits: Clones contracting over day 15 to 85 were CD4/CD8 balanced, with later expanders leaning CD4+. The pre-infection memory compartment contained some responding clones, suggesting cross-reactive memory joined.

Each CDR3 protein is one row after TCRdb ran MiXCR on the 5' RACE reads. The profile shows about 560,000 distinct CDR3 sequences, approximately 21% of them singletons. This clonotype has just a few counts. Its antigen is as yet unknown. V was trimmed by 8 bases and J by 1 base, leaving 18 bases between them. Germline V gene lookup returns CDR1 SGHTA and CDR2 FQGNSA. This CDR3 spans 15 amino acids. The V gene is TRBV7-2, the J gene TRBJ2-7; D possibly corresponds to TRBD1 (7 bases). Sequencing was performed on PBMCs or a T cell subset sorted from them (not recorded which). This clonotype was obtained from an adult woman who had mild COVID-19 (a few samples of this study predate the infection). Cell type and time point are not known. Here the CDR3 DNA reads TGTGCCAGCGCGGGACAGCCAGTACTATCCTACGAGCAGTACTTC. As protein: CASAGQPVLSYEQYF.